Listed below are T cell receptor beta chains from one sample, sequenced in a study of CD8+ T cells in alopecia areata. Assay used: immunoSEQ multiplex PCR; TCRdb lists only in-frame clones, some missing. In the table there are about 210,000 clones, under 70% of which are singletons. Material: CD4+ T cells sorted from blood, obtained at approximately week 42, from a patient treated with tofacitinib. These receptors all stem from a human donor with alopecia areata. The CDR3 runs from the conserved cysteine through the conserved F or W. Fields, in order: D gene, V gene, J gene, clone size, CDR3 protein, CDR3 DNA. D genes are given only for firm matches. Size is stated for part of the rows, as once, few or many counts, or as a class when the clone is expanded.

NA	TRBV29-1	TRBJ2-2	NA	CSVGWRTNTGELFF	TGCAGCGTTGGTTGGCGAACGAACACCGGGGAGCTGTTTTTT
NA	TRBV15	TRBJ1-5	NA	CATSRDPVYSNQPQHF	TGTGCCACCAGCAGAGACCCCGTCTATAGCAATCAGCCCCAGCATTTT
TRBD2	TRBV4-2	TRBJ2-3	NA	CASSQEASGGADTQYF	TGTGCCAGCAGCCAAGAGGCTAGCGGGGGGGCAGATACGCAGTATTTT
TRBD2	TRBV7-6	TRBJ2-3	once	CASSPGAGVVDTQYF	TGTGCCAGCAGCCCCGGGGCGGGGGTGGTAGATACGCAGTATTTT
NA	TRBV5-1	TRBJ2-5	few	CASSLQSQETQYF	TGCGCCAGCAGCTTGCAGTCGCAAGAGACCCAGTACTTC
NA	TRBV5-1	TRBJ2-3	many	CASSLGEMNTQYF	TGCGCCAGCAGCTTGGGGGAGATGAATACGCAGTATTTT
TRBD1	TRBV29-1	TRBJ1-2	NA	CSGGTGDYGYTF	TGCAGCGGGGGGACAGGGGATTATGGCTACACCTTC
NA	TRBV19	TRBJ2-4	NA	CASSIDRFGNIQYF	TGTGCCAGTAGTATAGACAGGTTTGGAAACATTCAGTACTTC
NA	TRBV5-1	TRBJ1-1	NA	CASSGSGALGTEAFF	TGCGCCAGCAGTGGTTCGGGGGCTCTAGGCACTGAAGCTTTCTTT
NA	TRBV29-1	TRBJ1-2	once	CSVAVPRDYGYTF	TGCAGCGTTGCTGTTCCCAGGGACTATGGCTACACCTTC
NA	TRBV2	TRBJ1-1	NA	CASSVSPPGGAFF	TGTGCCAGCAGTGTTTCCCCACCGGGGGGAGCTTTCTTT
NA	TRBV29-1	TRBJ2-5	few	CSVEAGQETQYF	TGCAGCGTTGAGGCCGGACAAGAGACCCAGTACTTC
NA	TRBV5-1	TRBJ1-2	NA	CASSLNQDSVGYTF	TGCGCCAGCAGCTTGAATCAGGATTCTGTTGGCTACACCTTC
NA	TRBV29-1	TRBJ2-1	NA	CSVGEYNEQFF	TGCAGCGTTGGAGAGTACAATGAGCAGTTCTTC
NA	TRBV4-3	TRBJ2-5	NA	CASSQGRRTETQYF	TGCGCCAGCAGCCAGGGACGGCGCACAGAGACCCAGTACTTC
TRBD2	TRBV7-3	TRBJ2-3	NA	CASSLAGGPLTTDTQYF	TGTGCCAGCAGCTTAGCGGGGGGCCCTCTGACCACAGATACGCAGTATTTT
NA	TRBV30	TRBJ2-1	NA	CAWSPGTRQHNEQFF	TGTGCCTGGTCCCCCGGGACTCGGCAACACAATGAGCAGTTCTTC
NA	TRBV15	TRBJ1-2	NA	CATSREAYGYTF	TGTGCCACCAGCAGAGAGGCGTATGGCTACACCTTC
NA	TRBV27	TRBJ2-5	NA	CASSLIGGTQYF	TGTGCCAGCAGTTTAATAGGCGGGACCCAGTACTTC